The source of this T cell receptor beta chain is a study of T cell responses to AZD1222 COVID-19 vaccine. Here immunoSEQ multiplex PCR was the method, and the copy in TCRdb shows in-frame clones only, minus some. The data hold about 120,000 clones, with about 92% observed a single time. The CDR3 sequence is 13 residues long. V lost 8 bases and J lost 7, with 17 bases in between. Germline V CDR1 and CDR2: GTSNPN, SVGIG (reference sequence). The genes are TRBV30 and TRBJ1-4; TRBD1 is a possible D gene (5 bases). This specimen consisted of peripheral blood, obtained 28 days after the second AZD1222 dose. This clonotype was sampled from an adult who received the AZD1222 COVID-19 vaccine. CDR3 in amino acids: CARGEGIAEKLFF. DNA of the CDR3: TGTGCCCGGGGGGAAGGGATCGCTGAAAAACTGTTTTTT.